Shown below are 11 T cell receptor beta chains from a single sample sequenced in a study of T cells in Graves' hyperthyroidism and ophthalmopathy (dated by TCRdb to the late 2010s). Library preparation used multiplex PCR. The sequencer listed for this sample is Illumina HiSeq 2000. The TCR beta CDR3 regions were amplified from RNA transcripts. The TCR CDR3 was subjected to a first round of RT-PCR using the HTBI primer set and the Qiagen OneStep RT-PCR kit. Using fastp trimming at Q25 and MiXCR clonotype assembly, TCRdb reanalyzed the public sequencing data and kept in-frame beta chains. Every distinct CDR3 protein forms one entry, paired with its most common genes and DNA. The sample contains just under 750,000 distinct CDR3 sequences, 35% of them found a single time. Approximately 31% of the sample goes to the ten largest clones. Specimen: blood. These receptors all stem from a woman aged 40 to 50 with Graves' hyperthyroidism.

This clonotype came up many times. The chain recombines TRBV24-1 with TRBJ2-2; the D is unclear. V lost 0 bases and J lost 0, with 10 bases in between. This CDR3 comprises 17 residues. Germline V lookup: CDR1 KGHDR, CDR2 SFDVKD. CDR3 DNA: TGTGCCACCAGTGATTTGGTTTTGGGTCCGAACACCGGGGAGCTGTTTTTT. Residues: CATSDLVLGPNTGELFF.

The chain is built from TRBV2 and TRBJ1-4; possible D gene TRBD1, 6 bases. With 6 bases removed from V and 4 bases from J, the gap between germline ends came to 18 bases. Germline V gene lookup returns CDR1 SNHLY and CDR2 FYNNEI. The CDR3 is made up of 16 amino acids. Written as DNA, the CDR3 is TGTGCCAGCAGACCAAGGACAGCGGAAAATAATGAAAAACTGTTTTTT. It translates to CASRPRTAENNEKLFF.

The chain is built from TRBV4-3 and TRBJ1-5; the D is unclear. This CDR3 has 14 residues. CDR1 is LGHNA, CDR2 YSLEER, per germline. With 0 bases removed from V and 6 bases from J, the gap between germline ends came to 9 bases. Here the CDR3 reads CASSQDSGVQPQHF. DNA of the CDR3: TGCGCCAGCAGCCAAGATTCCGGGGTTCAGCCCCAGCATTTT.

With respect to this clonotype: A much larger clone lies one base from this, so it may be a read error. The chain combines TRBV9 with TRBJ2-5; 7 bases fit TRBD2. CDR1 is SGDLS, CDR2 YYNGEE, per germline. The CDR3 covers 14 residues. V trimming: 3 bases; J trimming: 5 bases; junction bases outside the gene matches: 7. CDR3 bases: TGTGCCAGCAGCGCCCCGGGGGGTCACGAGACCCAGTACTTC. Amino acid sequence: CASSAPGGHETQYF. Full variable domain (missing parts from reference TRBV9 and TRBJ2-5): DSGVTQTPKHLITATGQRVTLRCSPRSGDLSVYWYQQSLDQGLQFLIQYYNGEERAKGNILERFSAQQFPDLHSELNLSSLELGDSALYFCASSAPGGHETQYFGPGTRLLVL.

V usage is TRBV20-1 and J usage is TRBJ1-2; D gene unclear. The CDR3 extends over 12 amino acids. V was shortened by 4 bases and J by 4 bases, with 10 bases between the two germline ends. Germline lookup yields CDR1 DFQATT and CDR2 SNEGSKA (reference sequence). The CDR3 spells CSAISEGYGYTF. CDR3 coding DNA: TGCAGTGCTATTTCCGAGGGCTATGGCTACACCTTC.

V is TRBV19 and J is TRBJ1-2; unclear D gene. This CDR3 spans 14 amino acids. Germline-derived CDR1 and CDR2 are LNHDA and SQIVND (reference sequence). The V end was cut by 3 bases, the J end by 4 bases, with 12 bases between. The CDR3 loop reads CASSISGQVYGYTF. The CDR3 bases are TGTGCCAGTAGTATCTCTGGGCAGGTCTATGGCTACACCTTC.

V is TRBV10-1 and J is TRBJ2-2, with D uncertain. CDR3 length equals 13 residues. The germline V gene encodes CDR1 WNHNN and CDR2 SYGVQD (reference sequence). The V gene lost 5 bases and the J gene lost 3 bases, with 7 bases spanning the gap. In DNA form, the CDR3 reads TGCGCCAGCAGTATGGTGGACACCGGGGAGCTGTTTTTT. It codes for CASSMVDTGELFF.

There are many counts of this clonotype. Here the CDR3 reads CSAGGSSLGKPQHF. The DNA of the CDR3 is TGCAGTGCCGGCGGGTCCTCCCTTGGGAAGCCCCAGCATTTT. The chain links TRBV20-1 to TRBJ1-5; no clear D gene. V lost 6 bases and J lost 8, with 20 bases in between. Germline V gene lookup returns CDR1 DFQATT and CDR2 SNEGSKA (reference sequence). The CDR3 is 14 residues long.

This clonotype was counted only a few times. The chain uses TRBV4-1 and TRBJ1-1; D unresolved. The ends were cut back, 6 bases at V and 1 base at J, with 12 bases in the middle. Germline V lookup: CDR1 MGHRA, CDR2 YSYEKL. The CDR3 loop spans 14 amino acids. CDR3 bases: TGCGCCAGCAGGAAAATTACAGAGAACACTGAAGCTTTCTTT. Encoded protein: CASRKITENTEAFF.

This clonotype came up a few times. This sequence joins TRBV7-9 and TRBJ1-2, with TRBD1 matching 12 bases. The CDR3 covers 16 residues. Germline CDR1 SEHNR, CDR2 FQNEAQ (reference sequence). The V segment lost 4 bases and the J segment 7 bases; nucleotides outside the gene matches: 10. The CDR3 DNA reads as TGTGCCAGCAGCTCCCCGGGACAGGGGGCTCGGACTGGCTACACCTTC. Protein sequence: CASSSPGQGARTGYTF. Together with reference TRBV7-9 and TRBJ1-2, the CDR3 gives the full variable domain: DTGVSQNPRHKITKRGQNVTFRCDPISEHNRLYWYRQTLGQGPEFLTYFQNEAQLEKSRLLSDRFSAERPKGSFSTLEIQRTEQGDSAMYLCASSSPGQGARTGYTFGSGTRLTVV.

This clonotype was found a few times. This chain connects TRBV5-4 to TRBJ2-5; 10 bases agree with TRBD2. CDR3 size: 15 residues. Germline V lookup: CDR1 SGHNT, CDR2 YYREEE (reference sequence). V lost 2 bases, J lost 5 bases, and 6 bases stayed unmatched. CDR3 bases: TGTGCCAGCAGCTTCAGCGGGGGGGCCTCGGAGACCCAGTACTTC. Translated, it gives CASSFSGGASETQYF.